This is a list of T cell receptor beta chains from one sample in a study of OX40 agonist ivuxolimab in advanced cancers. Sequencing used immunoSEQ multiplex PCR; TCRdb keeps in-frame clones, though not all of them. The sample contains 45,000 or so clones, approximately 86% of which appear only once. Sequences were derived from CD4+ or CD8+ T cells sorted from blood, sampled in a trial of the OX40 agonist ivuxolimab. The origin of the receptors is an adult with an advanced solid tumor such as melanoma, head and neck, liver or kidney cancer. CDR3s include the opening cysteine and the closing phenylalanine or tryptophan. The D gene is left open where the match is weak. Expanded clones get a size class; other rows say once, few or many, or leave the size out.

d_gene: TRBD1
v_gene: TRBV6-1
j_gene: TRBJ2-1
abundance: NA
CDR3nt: TGTGCCAGCAGTGATTACAGGGGTTCCTACAATGAGCAGTTCTTC
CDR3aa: CASSDYRGSYNEQFF

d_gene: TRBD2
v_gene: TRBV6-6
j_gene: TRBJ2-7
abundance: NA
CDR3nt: TGTGCCAGCAGTTGGAGACCTCTAGCGGACTCCTACGAGCAGTACTTC
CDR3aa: CASSWRPLADSYEQYF

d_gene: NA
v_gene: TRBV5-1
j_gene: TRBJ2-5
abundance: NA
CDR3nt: TGCGCCAGCAGCCCCCGGGGACGGTACCAAGAGACCCAGTACTTC
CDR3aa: CASSPRGRYQETQYF

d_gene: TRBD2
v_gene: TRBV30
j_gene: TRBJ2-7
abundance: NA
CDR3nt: TGTGCCTGGAGTCCGGGGGGGGACGAGCAGTACTTC
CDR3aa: CAWSPGGDEQYF

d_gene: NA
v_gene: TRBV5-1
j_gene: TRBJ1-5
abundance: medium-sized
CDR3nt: TGCGCCAGGCCTCTTAGGGATAGCAATCAGCCCCAGCATTTT
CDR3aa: CARPLRDSNQPQHF

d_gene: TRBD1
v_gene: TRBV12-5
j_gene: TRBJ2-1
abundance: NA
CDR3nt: TGTGCTAGTGGCTCAGACAGGGGGACGGGCAATGAGCAGTTCTTC
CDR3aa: CASGSDRGTGNEQFF

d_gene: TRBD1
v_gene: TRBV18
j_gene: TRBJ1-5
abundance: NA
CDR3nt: TGTGCCAGCTCACCTGAGGGACAGGATAGCAATCAGCCCCAGCATTTT
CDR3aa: CASSPEGQDSNQPQHF

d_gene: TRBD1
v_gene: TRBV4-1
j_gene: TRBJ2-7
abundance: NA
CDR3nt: TGCGCCAGCAGCCTAACAGGGGGCTCCGAGCAGTACTTC
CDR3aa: CASSLTGGSEQYF

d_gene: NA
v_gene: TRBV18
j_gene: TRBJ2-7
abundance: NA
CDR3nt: TGTGCCAGCTCTAACCCCCAGAGACAACCCTCCTACGAGCAGTACTTC
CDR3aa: CASSNPQRQPSYEQYF

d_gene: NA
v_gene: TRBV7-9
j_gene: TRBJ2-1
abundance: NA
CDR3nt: TGTGCCAGCAGCACACCCTATGAGCAGTTCTTC
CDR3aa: CASSTPYEQFF

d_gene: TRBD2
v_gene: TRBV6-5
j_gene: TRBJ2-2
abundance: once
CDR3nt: TGTGCCAGCAGTATAGCGGGAGAAAACACCGGGGAGCTGTTTTTT
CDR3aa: CASSIAGENTGELFF

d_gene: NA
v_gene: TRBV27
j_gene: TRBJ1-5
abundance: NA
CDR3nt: TGTGCCAGCAGTTTATCCCTCGCCGGGCCCCAGCATTTT
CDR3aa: CASSLSLAGPQHF

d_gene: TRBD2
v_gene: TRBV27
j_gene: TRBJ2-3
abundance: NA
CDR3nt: TGTGCCAGCAGTTTAATACTAGCGGGTGATACGCAGTATTTT
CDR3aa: CASSLILAGDTQYF

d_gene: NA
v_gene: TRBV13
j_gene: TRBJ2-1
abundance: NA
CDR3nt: TGTGCCAGCAGCGTAGTCGGGGTTGAGCAGTTCTTC
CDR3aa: CASSVVGVEQFF